This T cell receptor (beta chain) stems from a study of tissue T cells after allogeneic stem cell transplantation. This clone rates as medium-sized (0.01 to 0.1%). Gene and germline names: mouse. The sequence runs out 1 residue before the end of the CDR3; the remainder is reconstructed from the germline J gene. The time point here: mouse harvest day 7 after allogeneic transplant. Tail vein injection delivered 10^7 T-cell-depleted bone marrow cells and 10^6 splenic CD5+ T cells. Mice had MHC-mismatched B6 into BALB/c GVHD, sampled day 7 or 14. The CDR3 is 14 residues long. The germline gives CDR1 NSHNY, CDR2 SYGAGN. Trimming took 0 bases from V and 6 from J; bases not matched to a gene: 3. The protocol was immunoSEQ multiplex PCR, while the TCRdb copy is restricted to in-frame clones and leaves out a portion. In the table there are about 7,500 clones, roughly half of which are singletons.

The sequenced material came from gut tissue. This TCR was recovered from a female BALB/c mouse given C57BL/6 T cells with graft-versus-host disease after an allogeneic hematopoietic cell transplant. V gene TRBV13-1 combines with J gene TRBJ2-7; 10 nucleotides line up with TRBD1. CDR3 sequence reads: CASSDGQGALEQYF. The part of the CDR3 DNA that was read is TGTGCCAGCAGTGATGGACAGGGGGCGCTTGAACAGTAC.